These 7 T cell receptor beta chains originate from one sample sequenced in a study of coeliac disease. Method: immunoSEQ multiplex PCR; TCRdb's copy keeps in-frame clones and lacks some. This table has around 6,000 clones, roughly two thirds appearing once. Sequencing was done on a sample of lymphocytes from the gut lamina propria. The receptors here all came from a man in his 70s with active celiac disease.

V and J are TRBV9 and TRBJ2-7; 9 positions agree with TRBD2. V gave up 3 bases and J gave up 0 bases; unmatched junction bases: 4. CDR3 length: 15 amino acids. Per the germline V gene, CDR1 is SGDLS and CDR2 is YYNGEE. CDR3 nucleotides: TGTGCCAGCAGCGCTAGCGGGAAAGGCTCCTACGAGCAGTACTTC. Protein: CASSASGKGSYEQYF.

The rearrangement joins TRBV10-1 to TRBJ2-1; D gene unclear. This CDR3 comprises 15 residues. V lost 3 bases, J lost 12 bases, and 21 bases lay in between. Germline CDR1 WNHNN, CDR2 SYGVQD (reference sequence). The CDR3: CASSDPSKDPTRQFF. CDR3 DNA sequence: TGCGCCAGCAGTGACCCTAGTAAAGACCCTACAAGGCAGTTCTTC.

There are a few counts of this clone. This CDR3 is CASNPDTLKAQYF. CDR3 DNA: TGTGCCAGCAACCCCGACACCCTTAAGGCCCAGTACTTC. The genes are TRBV6-1 and TRBJ2-5; no clear D gene. Trimming took off 7 bases at V and 9 bases at J, with 18 bases between the two ends. Per the germline V gene, CDR1 is MNHNS and CDR2 is SASEGT. The CDR3 is 13 amino acids.

This chain connects TRBV29-1 to TRBJ2-7; TRBD1 aligns across 11 bases. This CDR3 is 13 amino acids long. Germline trimming cut 5 bases from V and 3 bases from J; bases unmatched to any gene: 3. Looked up from germline, CDR1 is SQVTM and CDR2 is ANQGSEA. CDR3 amino acids: CSVRGTGGYEQYF. DNA for the CDR3: TGCAGCGTTCGGGGGACAGGGGGCTACGAGCAGTACTTC.

This chain connects TRBV21-1 to TRBJ2-5; TRBD2, as called in the table, went unchecked against the DNA. The assigned J gene may be wrong: the sequence end matches TRBJ2-7 better. TRBV21-1 is described as a pseudogene. This CDR3 is 18 amino acids long. The CDR3 reads CASSNGPGTSGTEGEQYF. The CDR3 coding sequence is TGTGCCAGCAGCAATGGGCCCGGGACTAGCGGGACAGAGGGCGAGCAGTACTTC.

The rearrangement joins TRBV7-6 to TRBJ2-1, with 7 bases lining up with TRBD2. Germline V gives CDR1 SGHVS, CDR2 FNYEAQ. J lost 3 bases, V lost 1 base, and 6 bases had no gene match. The CDR3 contains 16 residues. The CDR3 reads CASSLEKTSIYNEQFF. CDR3 coding DNA: TGTGCCAGCAGCTTAGAAAAGACTAGCATCTACAATGAGCAGTTCTTC.

The chain carries TRBV6-1 and TRBJ1-3; D ambiguous. The germline V and J ends were trimmed by 4 bases and 2 bases, with 6 bases remaining between them. Germline CDR1 and CDR2: MNHNS and SASEGT. CDR3 length equals 13 residues. This CDR3 is CASSVGAGNTIYF. The CDR3 bases are TGTGCCAGCAGTGTAGGAGCTGGAAACACCATATATTTT.